This TCR beta chain was obtained from a study of T cell responses to AZD1222 COVID-19 vaccine. Using immunoSEQ multiplex PCR, the repertoire was profiled, and TCRdb retains in-frame clones only, with some absent. The data contain over 130,000 clones, 85% to 95% of them seen just once; the ten biggest clones take up 4.5% to 5.5%. Worth noting for this clone: Its antigen is undetermined.

Overall study findings and caveats: The donor cohort was predominantly white British with a female majority, and clonal diversity may have been underestimated.

Germline loops: CDR1 SNHLY, CDR2 FYNNEI. There are 19 residues in the CDR3. V shed 6 bases, J shed 1 base, and the junction held 9 bases outside the gene matches. Sequencing was performed on peripheral blood, taken on day 0 of AZD1222 vaccination. This chain links TRBV2 with TRBJ2-6; 13 bases agree with TRBD2. This clonotype was obtained from an adult in good health. The CDR3 spells CASSTGTSGTFSGANVLTF. CDR3 sequence (DNA): TGTGCCAGCAGCACCGGGACTAGCGGGACCTTTTCTGGGGCCAACGTCCTGACTTTC.